This T cell receptor (beta chain) comes out of a study of type 1 regulatory T cells. Study background: This in vitro CD4 product, T-allo10, is enriched for Tr1 cells and alloantigen-specific.

Findings and limits, study-wide: Tr1 cells had a more restricted TCR repertoire than non-Tr1 cells.

Via MiXCR, TCRdb re-called the reads, giving one row per CDR3 protein. This table holds 60,000 to 70,000 distinct CDR3 sequences, 49% found once. This clonotype was detected a few times. Its antigen is as yet unknown. CDR3 length equals 16 residues. CDR1 and CDR2 (germline): SGHRS, YFSETQ. V lost 4 bases, J lost 2 bases, and 8 bases stayed unmatched. This sequence originates from a human donor in good health. The gene calls are TRBV5-1 and TRBJ2-2; 7 nucleotides align to TRBD2. Material: cultured non-Tr1 T cells, either the whole culture or a sorted T cell fraction (not recorded which). CDR3 bases: TGCGCCAGCAGCAAGGGAAGCGGGATCAACACCGGGGAGCTGTTTTTT. It specifies CASSKGSGINTGELFF.